This paragraph reports one T cell receptor beta chain. This sample stems from a study of T cells after somatic rescue of genetic block. The CDR3 consists of 13 residues. CDR1 SGHVS and CDR2 FNYEAQ come from the germline V gene. J was trimmed by 7 bases and V by 5 bases; bases with no gene match: 6. The protocol was immunoSEQ multiplex PCR, while the TCRdb copy is restricted to in-frame clones and leaves out a portion. This table holds roughly 67,000 clones, 80% to 95% found once. Sequenced sample: peripheral blood mononuclear cells (PBMCs). The chain combines TRBV7-6 with TRBJ1-2; 8 bases are shared with TRBD1. The sequence derives from a man between 40 and 49 years old. This CDR3 is CASSLDRGIGYTF. DNA for the CDR3: TGTGCCAGCAGCCTAGACAGGGGAATTGGCTACACCTTC.